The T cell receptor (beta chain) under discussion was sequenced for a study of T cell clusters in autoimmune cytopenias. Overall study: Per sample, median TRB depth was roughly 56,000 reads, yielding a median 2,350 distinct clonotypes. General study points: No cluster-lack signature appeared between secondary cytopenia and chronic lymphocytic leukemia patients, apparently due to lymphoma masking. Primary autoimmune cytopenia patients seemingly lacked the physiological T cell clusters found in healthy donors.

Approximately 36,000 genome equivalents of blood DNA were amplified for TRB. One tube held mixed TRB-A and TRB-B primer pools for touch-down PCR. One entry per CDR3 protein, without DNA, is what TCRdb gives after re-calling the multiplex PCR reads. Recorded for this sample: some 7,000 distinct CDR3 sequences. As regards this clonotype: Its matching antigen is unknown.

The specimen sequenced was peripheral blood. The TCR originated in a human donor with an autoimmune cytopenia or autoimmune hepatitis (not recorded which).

CDR3 amino acids: CASSLNSLNTEAFF. V and J are TRBV7-3 and TRBJ1-1. CDR1 is SGHTA, CDR2 FQGTGA, per germline. There are 14 residues in the CDR3.